The 21 T cell receptor beta chains presented below share a single source sample, sequenced in a study of T-cell reconstitution after alpha-beta-depleted transplantation in children. A library of TCRbeta sequences, prepared with unique molecular identifiers, was generated. Each CDR3 protein gets one entry after TCRdb re-called the PCR reads with MiXCR. This sample has a few hundred thousand distinct CDR3 sequences, with roughly 23% found just once. The sample was PBMCs, taken before TCRalphabeta/CD19-depleted stem cell transplant. These receptors were obtained from a girl aged 2 to 10 with Fanconi anemia, due to receive a stem cell transplant.

The CDR3 here is CSSYRVLNTEAFF. CDR3 DNA: TGCAGCTCCTACAGGGTCTTGAACACTGAAGCTTTCTTT. V and J are TRBV29-1 and TRBJ1-1; weak D call: TRBD1 (6 bases). Germline values: CDR1 SQVTM, CDR2 ANQGSEA. The CDR3 consists of 13 residues. The germline V and J ends were trimmed by 8 bases and 0 bases, with 13 bases remaining between them.

This sequence joins TRBV20-1 and TRBJ2-7, with D perhaps TRBD1 (5 bases). V lost 4 bases to trimming and J lost 5 bases, with 21 bases between them. The germline V gene encodes CDR1 DFQATT and CDR2 SNEGSKA (reference sequence). This CDR3 comprises 15 residues. CDR3 sequence reads: CSATQGWLGVNEQYF. The CDR3 DNA follows: TGCAGTGCTACTCAGGGATGGTTAGGGGTCAACGAGCAGTACTTC.

The chain combines TRBV29-1 with TRBJ2-7; weak D call: TRBD2 (6 bases). The germline CDR1 and CDR2 sequences are SQVTM and ANQGSEA. The CDR3 extends over 12 amino acids. The V end lost 4 bases, the J end lost 2 bases, and 9 bases lay between the germline ends. CDR3 loop: CSVVEGPYEQYF. The CDR3 DNA follows: TGCAGCGTTGTGGAGGGTCCCTACGAGCAGTACTTC.

A few counts support this clonotype. The chain carries TRBV18 and TRBJ1-6; the D gene is possibly TRBD1 (6 bases). The V end lost 1 base, the J end lost 3 bases, and 13 bases lay between the germline ends. Germline V gene data show CDR1 as KGHSH and CDR2 as LQKENI. The CDR3 totals 17 residues. The CDR3 sequence: CASSPLDGQNYNSPLHF. For the CDR3, the DNA is TGTGCCAGCTCACCACTTGACGGACAGAACTATAATTCACCCCTCCACTTT. Based on the CDR3 plus reference TRBV18 and TRBJ1-6, the full variable domain is NAGVMQNPRHLVRRRGQEARLRCSPMKGHSHVYWYRQLPEEGLKFMVYLQKENIIDESGMPKERFSAEFPKEGPSILRIQQVVRGDSAAYFCASSPLDGQNYNSPLHFGNGTRLTVT.

On this clonotype: A read error may be the cause here, since a much bigger clone is one base away. This chain uses TRBV20-1 with TRBJ2-2; D may match TRBD1 or TRBD2 (6 bases each). Germline V gene sequence: CDR1 DFQATT, CDR2 SNEGSKA (reference sequence). The CDR3 runs 14 residues. V shed 7 bases and J shed 2 bases, with 14 bases lying between them. The CDR3 region has the DNA TGCAGTGACTGGGGGGCCCCCAACACCGGGGAGCTGTTTTTT. Protein product: CSDWGAPNTGELFF.

The chain combines TRBV2 with TRBJ2-1; 11 bases are shared with TRBD2. The ends lost 6 bases at V and 10 bases at J; junction bases unmatched: 11. Germline V gene data show CDR1 as SNHLY and CDR2 as FYNNEI. CDR3 length: 15 residues. In nucleotides, the CDR3 is TGTGCCAGCAGCCTTATAGCGGGAGGGGCCCGGGAGCAGTTCTTC. Encoded protein: CASSLIAGGAREQFF.

This clonotype came up a few times. This rearrangement joins TRBV20-1 to TRBJ2-3; 9 bases are shared with TRBD2. The CDR3 consists of 13 residues. The germline gives CDR1 DFQATT, CDR2 SNEGSKA (reference sequence). With 7 bases clipped from V and 1 base from J, the junction kept 3 bases outside the gene matches. Here the CDR3 reads CSELAGGTDTQYF. The CDR3 coding sequence is TGCAGTGAATTAGCGGGAGGCACAGATACGCAGTATTTT.

This clonotype was observed at least ten times. This chain uses TRBV20-1 with TRBJ1-4; the D is unclear. The CDR3 contains 15 residues. V was pared by 0 bases and J by 3 bases, with 11 bases between. CDR1 and CDR2 (germline): DFQATT, SNEGSKA (reference sequence). The DNA of the CDR3 is TGCAGTGCTAGAGATAGCAGGCTCTCTAATGAAAAACTGTTTTTT. Translated: CSARDSRLSNEKLFF.

The chain employs TRBV12-3 or TRBV12-4 and TRBJ2-1; 8 nucleotides agree with TRBD2. Trimming at V came to 5 bases and at J to 0 bases, leaving 6 bases not matched to a gene. The CDR3 sequence is 16 residues long. The CDR3 sequence: CASSITSGPSYNEQFF. Written as DNA, the CDR3 is TGTGCCAGCAGTATAACTAGCGGCCCCTCCTACAATGAGCAGTTCTTC.

This clonotype was seen more than once but under ten times. This chain connects TRBV29-1 to TRBJ1-2, with a tentative D call TRBD1 (6 bases). Trimming took 3 bases from V and 7 from J, leaving 6 bases between them. Per germline, CDR1 SQVTM and CDR2 ANQGSEA. CDR3 length: 10 amino acids. This chain's CDR3 is CSVDRGGYTF. The CDR3 DNA reads TGCAGCGTTGACAGGGGTGGCTACACCTTC.

This chain joins TRBV20-1 and TRBJ2-3; D ambiguous. The V and J ends lost 0 bases and 4 bases respectively, with 11 bases between them. The V gene's germline CDR1 is DFQATT and CDR2 SNEGSKA (reference sequence). The CDR3 has 14 residues. CDR3 sequence (DNA): TGCAGTGCTAGAGATCTGGATGGCGCAGATACGCAGTATTTT. It translates to CSARDLDGADTQYF.

This clonotype has at least ten counts. The genes are TRBV28 and TRBJ1-1, with D perhaps matching TRBD1 (5 bases). Trimming removed 2 bases from V and 4 bases from J, with 11 bases in between. Germline values: CDR1 MDHEN, CDR2 SYDVKM. This CDR3 is built from 14 residues. Written as DNA, the CDR3 is TGTGCCAGCAGTTTAGTCGCAGGGATCACTGAAGCTTTCTTT. As protein: CASSLVAGITEAFF.

This clonotype showed up just a few times. The chain combines TRBV28 with TRBJ2-7, with TRBD2 as a possible D gene (6 bases). Germline V gene lookup returns CDR1 MDHEN and CDR2 SYDVKM. The CDR3 is 14 amino acids. Trimming left V 3 bases short and J 3 bases short, with 12 bases between. The CDR3 spells CASSLGLAYYEQYF. In DNA, the CDR3 is TGTGCCAGCAGTTTGGGGCTAGCGTACTACGAGCAGTACTTC.

The V gene is TRBV20-1, the J gene TRBJ2-3; tentative D call: TRBD2 (6 bases). Trimming took off 6 bases at V and 2 bases at J, with 12 bases between the two ends. The length of the CDR3 is 13 residues. Germline values: CDR1 DFQATT, CDR2 SNEGSKA (reference sequence). The CDR3 region is CSAGDSYTDTQYF. CDR3 DNA: TGCAGTGCCGGGGACTCCTACACAGATACGCAGTATTTT.

At least ten counts were recorded for this clonotype. The chain employs TRBV20-1 and TRBJ1-2; D perhaps matches TRBD1 (5 bases). The germline CDR1 and CDR2 sequences are DFQATT and SNEGSKA (reference sequence). V lost 2 bases and J lost 3, with 16 bases in between. This CDR3 is 15 amino acids long. CDR3 sequence reads: CSARTLQVFDYGYTF. The DNA for the CDR3 is TGCAGTGCTAGAACATTACAGGTGTTTGACTATGGCTACACCTTC.

The chain couples TRBV30 to TRBJ2-2; D perhaps matches TRBD2 (5 bases). Trimming removed 2 bases at V and 7 bases at J, with 8 bases between. CDR1 is GTSNPN and CDR2 is SVGIG in the germline V gene (reference sequence). This CDR3 spans 12 amino acids. CDR3 sequence (DNA): TGTGCCTGGAGTTTACTAGTCGGGGAGCTGTTTTTT. It encodes CAWSLLVGELFF.

A few counts support this clonotype. J is TRBJ2-1 and V is TRBV7-3; 7 bases fit TRBD2. This CDR3 is built from 14 residues. V lost 5 bases and J lost 5; bases outside the gene matches: 6. Germline CDR1 SGHTA, CDR2 FQGTGA. CDR3 coding DNA: TGTGCCAGCAGCGGGGGGGTAGCGGACAATGAGCAGTTCTTC. Its protein product is CASSGGVADNEQFF.

At least ten counts were recorded for this clonotype. V gene TRBV29-1 combines with J gene TRBJ2-3, with 11 nucleotides matching TRBD1. Germline V gives CDR1 SQVTM, CDR2 ANQGSEA. The CDR3 has 15 amino acids. The V and J ends lost 8 bases and 5 bases, in that order; junction bases with no gene match: 12. Here the CDR3 reads CSCWGQGGVGDTQYF. Written as DNA, the CDR3 is TGCAGCTGTTGGGGACAGGGGGGAGTGGGAGATACGCAGTATTTT.

J is TRBJ2-2 and V is TRBV12-3 or TRBV12-4; 7 bases agree with TRBD2. CDR3 length: 16 amino acids. J was trimmed by 1 base and V by 7 bases; bases with no gene match: 9. In nucleotides, the CDR3 is TGTGCCAGCAAAGTGAGCGGGACCCTGAACACCGGGGAGCTGTTTTTT. Protein product: CASKVSGTLNTGELFF.

This clonotype was detected a few times. V gene TRBV20-1 combines with J gene TRBJ2-7; TRBD1 matches 7 bases. In germline, CDR1 is DFQATT, CDR2 SNEGSKA (reference sequence). With V trimmed by 0 bases and J by 3 bases, 8 bases remained unmatched. This CDR3 is built from 15 residues. The CDR3 loop reads CSARDSWDSFYEQYF. CDR3 sequence (DNA): TGCAGTGCTAGAGATAGCTGGGACAGTTTCTACGAGCAGTACTTC.

J is TRBJ2-2 and V is TRBV2, with D possibly being TRBD1 (6 bases). V shed 4 bases and J shed 4 bases, with 7 bases lying between them. The CDR3 contains 13 residues. Germline V gives CDR1 SNHLY, CDR2 FYNNEI. The CDR3 is CASSAGVTGELFF. In DNA form, the CDR3 reads TGTGCCAGCAGTGCAGGGGTCACCGGGGAGCTGTTTTTT.